This TCR beta chain emerged from a study of blood T cell repertoires in COVID-19. Looking at the study overall: COVID-19 samples collected from the United States, Italy and Spain covered acute and convalescent phases. Nucleic acid was either cDNA or gDNA, and it came from T cells, B-cell-depleted T cells, or PBMCs.

Under the authors' procedure: Nucleated cell number was recorded as an estimate derived from reference gene primer amplification. Generated by immunoSEQ multiplex PCR, the TCRdb table keeps only in-frame clones and is missing some. The V and J calls and clone size were taken over from that table, and D and trimming were inferred from the DNA. The table lists some 54,000 clones, roughly 86% of them singletons, with 9% in the top ten. V shed 3 bases, J shed 4 bases, and the junction held 0 bases outside the gene matches. Germline assignment: CDR1 SGHVS and CDR2 FQNEAQ. The CDR3 runs to 15 residues. The TCR sequence derives from a man older than 75 with active or convalescent COVID-19. The genes are TRBV7-8 and TRBJ2-1, with TRBD2 matching over 13 bases. The source material was peripheral blood. CDR3 sequence (DNA): TGTGCCAGCAGCTTGACTAGCGGGAGGTACAATGAGCAGTTCTTC. It translates to CASSLTSGRYNEQFF. The variable domain in full, with the rest retrieved from reference TRBV7-8 and TRBJ2-1, is GAGVSQSPRYKVAKRGQDVALRCDPISGHVSLFWYQQALGQGPEFLTYFQNEAQLDKSGLPSDRFFAERPEGSVSTLKIQRTQQEDSAVYLCASSLTSGRYNEQFFGPGTRLTVL.